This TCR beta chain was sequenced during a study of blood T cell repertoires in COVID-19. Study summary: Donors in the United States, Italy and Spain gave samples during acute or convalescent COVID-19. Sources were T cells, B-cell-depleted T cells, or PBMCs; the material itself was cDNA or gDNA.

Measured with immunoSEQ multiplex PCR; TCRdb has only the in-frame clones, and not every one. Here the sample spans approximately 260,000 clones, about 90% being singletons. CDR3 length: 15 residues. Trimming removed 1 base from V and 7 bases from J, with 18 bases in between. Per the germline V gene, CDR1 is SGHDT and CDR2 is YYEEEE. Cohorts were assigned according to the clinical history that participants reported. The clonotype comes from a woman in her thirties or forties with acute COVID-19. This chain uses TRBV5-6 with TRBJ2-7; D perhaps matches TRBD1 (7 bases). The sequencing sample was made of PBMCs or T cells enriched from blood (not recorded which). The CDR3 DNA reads TGTGCCAGCAGCTTGCTGGTCAACAGGGGAGGTGAGCAGTACTTC. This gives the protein CASSLLVNRGGEQYF.